This note documents a single T cell receptor (beta chain) sequence. The antigen is unknown. Here immunoSEQ multiplex PCR was the method, and the copy in TCRdb shows in-frame clones only, minus some. The data show approximately 140,000 clones, 80% to 90% seen once. The V gene lost 0 bases and the J gene lost 5 bases, with 12 bases spanning the gap. Germline V gives CDR1 SGHRS, CDR2 YFSETQ. This CDR3 is built from 14 residues. This sample is part of a study of T cell responses to AZD1222 COVID-19 vaccine. At the level of the study: Pooled in the analysis were second doses at about 4 or about 12 weeks. Study-wide points: With dominance at 160-218 and 743-854, vaccine-associated CD4 TCRs spanned spike. Mostly white British, mostly female donors; authors suggested clonal diversity may be underestimated.

This receptor was identified in an adult in good health. Here the sequenced sample was peripheral blood, taken on day 0 of AZD1222 vaccination. The chain recombines TRBV5-1 with TRBJ2-7; the D gene is possibly TRBD1 (6 bases). The CDR3 region is CASSLATQGNEQYF. The CDR3 DNA follows: TGCGCCAGCAGCTTGGCCACACAGGGCAACGAGCAGTACTTC. The complete variable domain, with remaining parts taken from reference TRBV5-1 and TRBJ2-7, reads KAGVTQTPRYLIKTRGQQVTLSCSPISGHRSVSWYQQTPGQGLQFLFEYFSETQRNKGNFPGRFSGRQFSNSRSEMNVSTLELGDSALYLCASSLATQGNEQYFGPGTRLTVT.